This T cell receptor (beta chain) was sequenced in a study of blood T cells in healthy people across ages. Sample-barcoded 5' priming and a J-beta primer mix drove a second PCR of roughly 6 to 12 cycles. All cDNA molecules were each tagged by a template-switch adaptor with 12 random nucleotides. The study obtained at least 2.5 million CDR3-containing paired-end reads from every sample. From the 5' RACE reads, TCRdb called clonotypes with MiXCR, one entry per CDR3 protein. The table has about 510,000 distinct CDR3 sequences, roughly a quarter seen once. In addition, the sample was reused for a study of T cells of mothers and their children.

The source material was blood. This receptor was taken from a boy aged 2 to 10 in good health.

The CDR3 spells CASSLALAGGQQFF. The CDR3 DNA reads as TGTGCCAGCAGCTTAGCCCTAGCGGGGGGGCAACAGTTCTTC. V gene TRBV7-2 combines with J gene TRBJ2-1; TRBD2 matches at 12 bases. V shed 0 bases, J shed 13 bases, and the junction held 4 bases outside the gene matches. Germline V gives CDR1 SGHTA, CDR2 FQGNSA. The CDR3 covers 14 residues.